This TCR beta chain came from a study of siplizumab effects on memory and regulatory T cells (dated by TCRdb to between 2018 and 2021). For the study in its entirety: The effect of the anti-CD2 antibody siplizumab on alloreactive T-cell subsets was examined in allogeneic mixed lymphocyte reactions constructed from human PBMCs.

Study-wide conclusions, independent of this receptor: Among mappable alloreactive CD4+ clones, an average Treg-derived fraction of 68.8% was observed with siplizumab, compared with roughly 28% in control reactions. Siplizumab significantly reduced the cumulative frequency of alloreactive sequences traceable to unstimulated CD4+ memory T cells. Compared with memory T cells, unstimulated naive T cells appeared more diverse, and naive cells seemed to make a substantial contribution to the alloresponse. Whether proliferating Tregs from siplizumab cultures were suppressive was not functionally confirmed. About 75-96% of proliferating CD4+ or CD8+ clones could not be given a naive or memory phenotype. Because sequences at frequencies below about 10^-5 were poorly captured, only a minor fraction of alloreactive clones could be mapped back to unstimulated subsets.

A note on this clone: Its antigen target is currently unknown. One base away there is no much larger clone; base qualities are not given.

The CDR3, from cysteine to phenylalanine, totals 14 residues. Only the CDR3 DNA is retained, 42 bases long and in frame from the first base. The V and J ends are trimmed by 6 bases and 3 bases, leaving 14 bases between them. From the germline V gene, CDR1 is MNHGY and CDR2 is SVAAGI. Libraries were constructed by the immunoSEQ multiplex PCR assay. Roughly 9.8 x 10^4 TCR templates per sample were assayed on the deep sequencing platform. Genomic DNA extracted from sorted T cells was the material used for TCRbeta CDR3 sequencing. The study's own analysis went as follows. The R programming language was used for clonal analysis of the TCRbeta CDR3 data. Alloreactive CD4+ and CD8+ clones were defined by comparing unstimulated samples with post-reaction CFSE-low samples. By matching sequences to the repertoires of sorted unstimulated Treg and non-Treg cells, each alloreactive CD4+ clone was assigned a regulatory or non-regulatory origin. The table comes from immuneACCESS by way of TCRdb, which keeps in-frame sequences with V and J called. Part of the clones is missing from these tables; in studies checked, under half for an unresolved V gene and the rest for unknown reasons. V and J calls and clone size are those listed in that table; D and trimming were worked out from the DNA. This sample lists about 69,000 clones; over 75% were detected once. Of the sample, under 2% is held by the ten largest clones.

TCRbeta CDR3 sequencing was performed on sorted unstimulated T cells and on proliferating T cells recovered from mixed lymphocyte reactions. Fresh whole blood from under 13 HLA-typed healthy donors was used as the source from which PBMCs were isolated. To map where alloreactive clones came from, unstimulated CD4+ regulatory T cells were FACS-sorted. This sequence was found in a human donor in good health. Sequenced input: Tregs sorted from blood. The chain is encoded by TRBV6-9 joined to TRBJ1-2; TRBD1 is perhaps the D gene, given 6 matching bases. The CDR3 loop reads CASRLQGWDYGYTF. DNA sequence: TGTGCCAGCAGATTACAGGGTTGGGACTATGGCTACACCTTC.